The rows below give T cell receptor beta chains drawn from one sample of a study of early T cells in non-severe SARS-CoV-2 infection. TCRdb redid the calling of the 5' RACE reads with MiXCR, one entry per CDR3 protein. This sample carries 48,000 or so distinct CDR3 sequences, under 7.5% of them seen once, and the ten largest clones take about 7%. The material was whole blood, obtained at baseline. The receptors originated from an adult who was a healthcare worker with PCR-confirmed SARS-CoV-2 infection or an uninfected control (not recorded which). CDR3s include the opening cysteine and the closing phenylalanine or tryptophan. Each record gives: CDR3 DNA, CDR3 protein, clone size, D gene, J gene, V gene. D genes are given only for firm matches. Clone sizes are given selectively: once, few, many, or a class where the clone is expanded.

TGTGCCAGCAGTTATCAACCGGGACAGGGGGAATATGGCTACACCTTC | CASSYQPGQGEYGYTF | few | TRBD1 | TRBJ1-2 | TRBV6-5
TGTGCCAGCAGTTTATTACAGGGGGCGGGTTCACCCCTCCACTTT | CASSLLQGAGSPLHF | - | TRBD1 | TRBJ1-6 | TRBV27
TGCGCCAGCAGCTCGAGGGGGACAGGGAGGGAAAAACTGTTTTTT | CASSSRGTGREKLFF | - | TRBD1 | TRBJ1-4 | TRBV5-1
TGTGCCAGCAGCCTTCGACTAGCGGGAGTCGAGGAGCAGTTCTTC | CASSLRLAGVEEQFF | many | TRBD2 | TRBJ2-1 | TRBV14
TGTGCCAGCTCACCTGCTAGCGGGAGAAACTACGAGCAGTACTTC | CASSPASGRNYEQYF | - | TRBD2 | TRBJ2-7 | TRBV18
TGTGCCAGCAGTTTAGACAGCCGCCACGAGCAGTACTTC | CASSLDSRHEQYF | - | - | TRBJ2-7 | TRBV12-3/TRBV12-4
TGCGCCAGCAGCCTCCCGCCTAGCATGGACACAGATACGCAGTATTTT | CASSLPPSMDTDTQYF | once | - | TRBJ2-3 | TRBV5-1
TGTGCCAGCAGTTTAGGTGTTGGTTCCTACAATGAGCAGTTCTTC | CASSLGVGSYNEQFF | many | - | TRBJ2-1 | TRBV27
TGTGCCAGCAGCTTGGGACACGCGGTAGGGGAGCTGTTTTTT | CASSLGHAVGELFF | many | - | TRBJ2-2 | TRBV5-5
TGCAGCGTTGAACAAGGGGGGGGCACTGAAGCTTTCTTT | CSVEQGGGTEAFF | - | - | TRBJ1-1 | TRBV29-1
TGTGCCAGCAGCTCGGTAGCGGGGGGCAATGAGCAGTTCTTC | CASSSVAGGNEQFF | few | TRBD2 | TRBJ2-1 | TRBV5-5
TGTGCCAGCAGTTCTAACGACAGAGAAAAGCTGTTTTTT | CASSSNDREKLFF | many | - | TRBJ2-2 | TRBV28
TGCGCCAGCAAAGAACACAGGGGCACGAACACTGAAGCTTTCTTT | CASKEHRGTNTEAFF | many | TRBD1 | TRBJ1-1 | TRBV10-2
TGCGCCAGCGCTCCACAGGGGAACATCTACGAGCAGTACTTC | CASAPQGNIYEQYF | - | TRBD1 | TRBJ2-7 | TRBV10-1
TGTGCCAGCAGTTACTCGGAGGGAGCGGAGACCCAGTACTTC | CASSYSEGAETQYF | medium-sized | - | TRBJ2-5 | TRBV6-6
TGTGCCAGCAGTTTCCCCGGACAGACTGAAGCTTTCTTT | CASSFPGQTEAFF | many | - | TRBJ1-1 | TRBV28
TGTGCCAGCAGTTACCCTGCTTCGTTGTCCGGGGCCAACGTCCTGACTTTC | CASSYPASLSGANVLTF | few | - | TRBJ2-6 | TRBV6-6
TGTGCCAGCAGCTTCGGACTAGCGGCTAGCACAGATACGCAGTATTTT | CASSFGLAASTDTQYF | - | TRBD2 | TRBJ2-3 | TRBV7-3
TGTGCCAGTAGTATAGTCCAAGGGTTGGCATCCGAGCAGTACTTC | CASSIVQGLASEQYF | many | - | TRBJ2-7 | TRBV19
TGCGCCAGCAAGGTTAGGGCTAGCGTTCAAGAGACCCAGTACTTC | CASKVRASVQETQYF | few | - | TRBJ2-5 | TRBV5-1
TGCAGTGCTAGGCCTGCTACAGGGGACAATGAGCAGTTCTTC | CSARPATGDNEQFF | - | TRBD1 | TRBJ2-1 | TRBV20-1
TGTGCCAGCAGACCTACTAGCGGGGCATCCTACGAGCAGTACTTC | CASRPTSGASYEQYF | - | TRBD2 | TRBJ2-7 | TRBV3-1
TGTGCCAGCAGCTTAGCGGGGAGATACAATGAGCAGTTCTTC | CASSLAGRYNEQFF | - | - | TRBJ2-1 | TRBV7-9
TGTGCCAGCAGCTTAGCGGGCCAGGCCTACAATGAGCAGTTCTTC | CASSLAGQAYNEQFF | - | - | TRBJ2-1 | TRBV7-8
TGTGCCAGCAGCTCCCGGGCCCTCCCCTACGAGCAGTACTTC | CASSSRALPYEQYF | many | - | TRBJ2-7 | TRBV13
TGTGCCAGCATGGGGATAGAGGCCCCACCGGGCACTGAAGCTTTCTTT | CASMGIEAPPGTEAFF | many | - | TRBJ1-1 | TRBV27
TGTGCCAGCAGCTCCCGCCGGGTAGCGGGACCGGATGAGCAGTTCTTC | CASSSRRVAGPDEQFF | few | TRBD2 | TRBJ2-1 | TRBV7-6
TGTGCCAGCAGCTCAACCGGGACTAGCAGCACAGATACGCAGTATTTT | CASSSTGTSSTDTQYF | few | TRBD2 | TRBJ2-3 | TRBV7-2
TGTGCCAGCACGTCCAGGGGGCTAAGCGGCTACACCTTC | CASTSRGLSGYTF | few | TRBD1 | TRBJ1-2 | TRBV6-1
TGTGCCAGCAGGAGGGGGCAGGGAAATCAGCCCCAGCATTTT | CASRRGQGNQPQHF | - | TRBD1 | TRBJ1-5 | TRBV27
TGTGCCAGCAGGGAGGTAACCGGGGAGCTGTTTTTT | CASREVTGELFF | few | - | TRBJ2-2 | TRBV12-3/TRBV12-4
TGTGCCAGCGGCACCAGACTAGCGGGAGCTAACGAGCAGTACTTC | CASGTRLAGANEQYF | many | TRBD2 | TRBJ2-7 | TRBV5-4
TGTGCCAGCAGCTTAACGGGACAGGGAGGTACCGGGGAGCTGTTTTTT | CASSLTGQGGTGELFF | many | TRBD1 | TRBJ2-2 | TRBV7-2
TGTGCCAGCAGCTTAGCGCCGGGGAGGGAGACCCAGTACTTC | CASSLAPGRETQYF | few | - | TRBJ2-5 | TRBV7-6
TGTGCCAGCAGCCGTCTAGCGGGGTCGAACACCGGGGAGCTGTTTTTT | CASSRLAGSNTGELFF | few | TRBD2 | TRBJ2-2 | TRBV3-1
TGTGCCAGCAGTTACTCAAGGGAGGAGCAGTTCTTC | CASSYSREEQFF | many | - | TRBJ2-1 | TRBV6-6
TGTGCCAGCAGTTTGTCGGGGCGGACCTCTGGAAACACCATATATTTT | CASSLSGRTSGNTIYF | - | - | TRBJ1-3 | TRBV12-3/TRBV12-4